This TCR beta chain was documented in a study of radiotherapy plus CTLA-4 blockade in lung cancer. Study overall: Objective responses were recorded in roughly 20% of patients, with disease control recorded in 25% to 35%. Study-level points and caveats: Reports identified early blood T cell clone dynamics, with interferon-beta, as the best response predictor. After treatment with radiotherapy plus ipilimumab, TCR clones that came from the tumor expanded in blood.

Treatment of patients with chemo-refractory metastatic non-small-cell lung cancer consisted of focal radiation plus CTLA-4 blockade with ipilimumab. V was trimmed by 5 bases and J by 3 bases, leaving 13 bases between them. The CDR3 runs to 14 residues. Germline V gene sequence: CDR1 SGHVS, CDR2 FQNEAQ. A word on this clone: Its specificity is not known.

Generated by immunoSEQ multiplex PCR, the TCRdb table keeps only in-frame clones and is missing some. Counted here are tens of thousands of clones, about two thirds occurring once; the ten biggest clones make up 11% to 15%. V and J are TRBV7-8 and TRBJ1-2; weak D call: TRBD1 (5 bases). The clonotype was recovered from a human donor with non-small cell lung cancer that progressed on radiotherapy plus ipilimumab. Sequences were derived from peripheral blood, sampled from a patient treated with radiotherapy plus ipilimumab. DNA for the CDR3: TGTGCCAGCAGCGGTGGGACGGTGGACTATGGCTACACCTTC. Protein: CASSGGTVDYGYTF.